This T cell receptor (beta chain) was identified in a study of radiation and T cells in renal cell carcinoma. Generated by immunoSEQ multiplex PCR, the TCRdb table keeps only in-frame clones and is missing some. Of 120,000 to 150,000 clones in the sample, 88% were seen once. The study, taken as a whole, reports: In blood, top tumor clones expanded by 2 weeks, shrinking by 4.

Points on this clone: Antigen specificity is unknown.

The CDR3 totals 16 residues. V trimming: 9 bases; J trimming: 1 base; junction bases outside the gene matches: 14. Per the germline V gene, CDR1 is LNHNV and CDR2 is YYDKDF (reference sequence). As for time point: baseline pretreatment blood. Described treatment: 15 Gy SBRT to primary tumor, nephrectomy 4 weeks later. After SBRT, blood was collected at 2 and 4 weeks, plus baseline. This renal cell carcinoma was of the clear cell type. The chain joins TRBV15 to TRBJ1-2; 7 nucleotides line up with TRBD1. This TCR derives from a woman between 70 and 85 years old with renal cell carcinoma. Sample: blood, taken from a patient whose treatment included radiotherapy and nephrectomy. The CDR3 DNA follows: TGTGCCACTAGTAGGGGGCTTCAACCGATTAACTATGGCTACACCTTC. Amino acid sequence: CATSRGLQPINYGYTF.